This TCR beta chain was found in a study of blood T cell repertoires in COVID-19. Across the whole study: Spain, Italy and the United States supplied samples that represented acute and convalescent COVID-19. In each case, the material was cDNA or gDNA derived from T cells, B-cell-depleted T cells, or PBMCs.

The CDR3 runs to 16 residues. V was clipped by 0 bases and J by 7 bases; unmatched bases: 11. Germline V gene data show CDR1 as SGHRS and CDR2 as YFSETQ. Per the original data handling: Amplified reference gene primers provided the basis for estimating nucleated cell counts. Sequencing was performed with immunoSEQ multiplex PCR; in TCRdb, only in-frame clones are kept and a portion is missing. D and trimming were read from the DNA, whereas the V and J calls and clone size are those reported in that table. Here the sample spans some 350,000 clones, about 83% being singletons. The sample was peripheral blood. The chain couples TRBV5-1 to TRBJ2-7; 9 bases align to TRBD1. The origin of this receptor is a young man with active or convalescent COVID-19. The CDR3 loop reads CASSLVTGTGLGEQYF. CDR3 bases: TGCGCCAGCAGCTTGGTCACCGGGACAGGGTTGGGTGAGCAGTACTTC.